This TCR beta chain came from a study of shared clonotypes between healthy human individuals. Study-wide findings and caveats: Specimens sampled were limited to blood, with tissue repertoires likely differing. For sorted subsets, rarefaction showed incomplete sequencing despite large depth.

Naive CD8 cells comprised CD45RO-negative, CCR7-positively selected cells, excluding terminally differentiated effector memory CD45RA+ cells. All donors were healthy HIV-negative adults lacking recent acute infections or vaccinations. The authors ran the assay at deep level. TCRdb's table, derived via immunoSEQ multiplex PCR, lists solely in-frame clones and lacks some. The data contain around 2,000,000 clones, more than 85% of them singletons. The CDR3 is 14 amino acids. The germline V gene has CDR1 LNHDA and CDR2 SQIVND (reference sequence). The V end was cut by 1 base, the J end by 7 bases, with 11 bases between. Comments on this clone: Its target is unknown.

The chain couples TRBV19 to TRBJ1-5; D not resolved. Sequenced sample: naive CD8+ T cells from PBMCs. The origin of this receptor is a man aged 18 to 29 in good health. Some clones in this sample may be carry-over from other donors' samples. CDR3 nucleotides: TGTGCCAGTAGTATAGGAGTTCTTAGCCAGCCCCAGCATTTT. Protein sequence: CASSIGVLSQPQHF.